Detailed here is one T cell receptor (beta chain). This sample is part of a study of blood T cell repertoires in COVID-19. The length of the CDR3 is 15 residues. The germline gives CDR1 SQVTM, CDR2 ANQGSEA. J gave up 4 bases and V 7 bases, and 10 bases lay outside the gene matches. Libraries were prepared by immunoSEQ multiplex PCR; TCRdb keeps only in-frame clonotypes and omits some of them. The sample yields roughly 190,000 clones, around 80% seen once. The chain joins TRBV29-1 to TRBJ2-2, with 9 bases matching TRBD1. What was sequenced was peripheral blood. The TCR comes from a woman aged 55 to 70 with COVID-19, enrolled during active disease. CDR3 nucleotide sequence: TGCAGCGCTGGGGAGGGACAGGGAGGCACCGGGGAGCTGTTTTTT. It encodes CSAGEGQGGTGELFF.